This passage covers 30 T cell receptor beta chains from one sample sequenced in a study of CD8+ T cells in alopecia areata. Researchers sorted pooled cutaneous lymph node cells on the basis of CD4, CD8alpha, NKG2D, NKG2ACE and other markers. It was cDNA, reverse transcribed from extracted RNA, that served as the sequencing template. TCRdb keeps only in-frame clones here, not all; method: immunoSEQ multiplex PCR. The sample includes 250,000 or so clones, none of them occurring once. Material: CD4+ T cells sorted from a lymph node. These receptors originate from a C3H/HeJ mouse with alopecia areata. The strain's MHC: H2-k.

This clone was seen a handful of times. All gene names here are mouse names. The read is 4 residues too short to cover the CDR3 end, so that end is filled in from the germline J gene. The chain joins TRBV29 to TRBJ2-7, with TRBD1 matching 8 bases. The trim removed 8 bases at V and 0 bases at J, leaving 3 bases unmatched. Germline CDR1 is MSHET and CDR2 is SYDVDS. The length of the CDR3 is 13 residues. Here the CDR3 reads CASETGGSYEQYF. The CDR3 bases that were read are TGTGCTAGCGAAACAGGGGGCTCCTAT.

As for this clone: The germline and genes are mouse ones. The CDR3 goes on 4 residues after the read ends, and that part is filled in from the germline J gene. The same CDR3 can be traced to other DNA sequences in this sample. This chain uses TRBV5 with TRBJ2-5; TRBD2 matches at 13 bases. CDR1 LGHNA and CDR2 YNLKQL come from the germline V gene (reference sequence). The CDR3 spans 15 residues. The sequenced part of the CDR3 DNA is TGTGCCAGCAGCCAAGGGACTGGGGGGGCGGAC. Protein: CASSQGTGGAD. In full, the CDR3 is CASSQGTGGADTQYF.

Worth noting for this clone: Mouse names are used for the genes. The read terminates 4 residues before the CDR3 end, so the remaining end is supplied by the germline J gene. V and J are TRBV13-3 and TRBJ2-2; D is possibly TRBD1 (6 bases). Between the trimmed V and J ends, which lost 2 bases and 3 bases, there was a span of 8 bases. Germline-derived CDR1 and CDR2 are NNHDY and SYVADS. This CDR3 is built from 14 residues. CDR3 residues: CASSEWTDTGQLYF. The sequenced CDR3 bases are TGTGCCAGCAGTGAATGGACAGACACCGGG.

A word on this clone: Genes here carry mouse names. The sequence runs out 4 residues before the end of the CDR3; the remainder is reconstructed from the germline J gene. This rearrangement joins TRBV19 to TRBJ2-2, with a possible D match to TRBD1 (7 bases). The length of the CDR3 is 15 residues. Per germline, CDR1 FNHDT and CDR2 SITEND (reference sequence). The CDR3 reads CASSIEGALNGQLYF. Partial CDR3 DNA: TGTGCCAGCAGTATTGAGGGGGCGCTGAACGGG.

This clone turned up a few times. Gene names follow the mouse nomenclature. The read stops 4 residues short of the end of the CDR3; the missing end is completed from the germline J gene. The chain links TRBV19 to TRBJ2-1; 12 bases line up with TRBD2. Trimming took 6 bases from V and 1 from J; bases not matched to a gene: 5. The germline V gene has CDR1 FNHDT and CDR2 SITEND (reference sequence). The CDR3 contains 16 residues. The sequenced CDR3 bases are TGTGCCAGCACCTCCGGACTGGGGGGGAACTATGCT. This encodes CASTSGLGGNYA. The full-length CDR3 reads as CASTSGLGGNYAEQFF. Looking up the rest from reference TRBV19 and TRBJ2-1 gives the full variable domain: GGIITQTPKFLIGQEGQKLTLKCQQNFNHDTMYWYRQDSGKGLRLIYYSITENDLQKGDLSEGYDASREKKSSFSLTVTSAQKNEMAVFLCASTSGLGGNYAEQFFGPGTRLTVL.

On this clone: Genes here carry mouse names. The CDR3 end is not reached by the read, which stops 4 residues before it; the germline J gene fills it in. J is TRBJ2-7 and V is TRBV5; possible D gene TRBD1, 5 bases. This CDR3 has 14 residues. Germline V gene data show CDR1 as LGHNA and CDR2 as YNLKQL (reference sequence). The V and J ends lost 0 bases and 0 bases respectively, with 6 bases between them. Incomplete CDR3 DNA: TGTGCCAGCAGCCAAGAAGACAGCTCCTAT. The encoded protein is CASSQEDSSY. The CDR3, in full, reads CASSQEDSSYEQYF.

As regards this clone: Gene names refer to mouse genes. The sample has other DNA sequences that encode this CDR3 too. This CDR3 is CASSPGQANTEVFF. The DNA read from the CDR3 is TGTGCCAGCAGTCCGGGACAAGCAAACACA. The genes are TRBV14 and TRBJ1-1; weak D call: TRBD1 (6 bases). The missing CDR3 end, 4 residues past where the read stops, is filled in from the germline J gene. CDR3 length equals 14 residues. Per the germline V gene, CDR1 is SGHDT and CDR2 is FRDEAV. The ends were cut back, 4 bases at V and 0 bases at J, with 10 bases in the middle.

Note on this clone: Genes here carry mouse names. At the DNA level, this CDR3 is encoded by other sequences in the same sample as well. CDR3 bases read: TGTGCCAGCAGCCGACGGGACTGGGGAAACTAT. Encoded protein: CASSRRDWGNY. The whole CDR3 sequence is CASSRRDWGNYEQYF. The chain employs TRBV19 and TRBJ2-7; TRBD2 matches at 10 bases. From the germline J gene comes the end of the CDR3, since the read stops 4 residues before it. This CDR3 region has 15 residues. Germline CDR1 and CDR2: FNHDT and SITEND (reference sequence). The trim removed 5 bases at V and 3 bases at J, leaving 8 bases unmatched.

Worth noting for this clone: The gene symbols are mouse symbols. From the germline J gene comes the end of the CDR3, since the read stops 4 residues before it. The chain joins TRBV13-1 to TRBJ2-1, with a tentative D call TRBD1 (6 bases). Germline assignment: CDR1 NSHNY and CDR2 SYGAGN. V lost 2 bases and J 1 base, leaving 10 bases between the germline ends. This CDR3 contains 15 residues. CDR3 residues: CASSDSGTNYAEQFF. CDR3 DNA, as far as it was read: TGTGCCAGCAGTGACTCCGGGACAAACTATGCT.

Notes on this clone: It may be a read error: a sequence one base away is much more abundant. The gene symbols are mouse symbols. The missing CDR3 end, 4 residues past where the read stops, is filled in from the germline J gene. The genes are TRBV13-3 and TRBJ1-1; the D gene is possibly TRBD1 (6 bases). This CDR3 has 14 amino acids. Per the germline V gene, CDR1 is NNHDY and CDR2 is SYVADS. V gave up 1 base and J gave up 0 bases, with 7 bases separating them. Partial CDR3 DNA: TGTGCCAGCAGTGATCAGGGGACAAACACA. Its protein product is CASSDQGTNT. The complete CDR3 sequence is CASSDQGTNTEVFF.

There are many counts of this clone. Mouse gene names and germline throughout. The CDR3 is cut off 4 residues early in the read; its end comes from the germline J gene. In the same sample, other DNA sequences code for this CDR3. The rearrangement links TRBV1 to TRBJ1-2, with a weak D call TRBD1 (5 bases). CDR3 length: 15 amino acids. CDR1 is NSQYPW and CDR2 is LRSPGD in the germline V gene (reference sequence). V lost 0 bases and J lost 0, with 8 bases in between. The CDR3 here is CTCSADQGANSDYTF. CDR3 DNA (partial): TGCACCTGCAGTGCAGACCAGGGTGCAAACTCC.

To note about this clone: Gene names follow the mouse nomenclature. The read ends 4 residues early relative to the CDR3; the germline J gene fills the gap. The chain carries TRBV17 and TRBJ2-7; D is ambiguous. The CDR3 covers 13 residues. The V end was cut by 5 bases, the J end by 0 bases, with 8 bases between. Germline values: CDR1 MNHDT, CDR2 YYDKIL. The CDR3 loop is CASSPQSSYEQYF. Incomplete CDR3 DNA: TGTGCTAGCAGTCCGCAGAGCTCCTAT.

This clone appeared a few times. Each gene name is a mouse one. The read is 4 residues too short to cover the CDR3 end, so that end is filled in from the germline J gene. The chain uses TRBV19 and TRBJ2-4; possibly TRBD2 for D (6 bases). Germline V lookup: CDR1 FNHDT, CDR2 SITEND (reference sequence). This CDR3 contains 14 residues. The sequenced CDR3 bases are TGTGCCAGCAGTATAGCTCCTGGGGAAAAC. Translated: CASSIAPGEN. The whole CDR3 protein reads CASSIAPGENTLYF.

This clone has more than one count but fewer than ten. Gene names and germline match the mouse. From the germline J gene comes the end of the CDR3, since the read stops 4 residues before it. The chain has TRBV13-3 and TRBJ1-1; TRBD1 might be the D (6 bases). Germline-derived CDR1 and CDR2 are NNHDY and SYVADS. Trimming shortened V by 5 bases and J by 0 bases, and 11 bases separated the two germline ends. This CDR3 is built from 14 residues. CDR3 DNA, as far as it was read: TGTGCCAGCAGGAGGGACACTGCAAACACA. This gives the protein CASRRDTANT. The entire CDR3 sequence reads CASRRDTANTEVFF.

About this clone itself: The germline and genes are mouse ones. The read ends 4 residues early relative to the CDR3; the germline J gene fills the gap. V and J are TRBV13-1 and TRBJ2-3; D is perhaps TRBD2 (7 bases). The CDR3 contains 14 residues. Germline CDR1 is NSHNY and CDR2 is SYGAGN. V lost 6 bases to trimming and J lost 0 bases, with 11 bases between them. Incomplete CDR3 DNA: TGTGCCAGCACCCTGGGGGCTAGTGCAGAA. Protein sequence: CASTLGASAE. The CDR3 in full is CASTLGASAETLYF.

This clone was seen at least ten times. Gene labels here are mouse ones. The read gets to within 4 residues of the CDR3 end, and the germline J gene fills in the rest. Other DNA sequences within the sample encode an identical CDR3. The chain has TRBV1 and TRBJ2-2; the match to TRBD2 covers 9 bases. The CDR3 contains 15 residues. Germline values: CDR1 NSQYPW, CDR2 LRSPGD (reference sequence). V lost 0 bases, J lost 5 bases, and 1 base stayed unmatched. This chain's CDR3 is CTCSADWGGTGQLYF. Incomplete CDR3 DNA: TGCACCTGCAGTGCAGACTGGGGGGGTACCGGG. The variable domain in full, completed from reference TRBV1 and TRBJ2-2, reads VTLLEQNPRWRLVPRGQAVNLRCILKNSQYPWMSWYQQDLQKQLQWLFTLRSPGDKEVKSLPGADYLATRVTDTELRLQVANMSQGRTLYCTCSADWGGTGQLYFGEGSKLTVL.

In the case of this clone: Gene names are the mouse ones. The read gets to within 4 residues of the CDR3 end, and the germline J gene fills in the rest. The gene calls are TRBV5 and TRBJ2-1; D is possibly TRBD1 (5 bases). Between the trimmed V and J ends, which lost 4 bases and 3 bases, there was a span of 13 bases. This CDR3 region has 15 residues. Germline CDR1 and CDR2: LGHNA and YNLKQL (reference sequence). CDR3 DNA, as far as it was read: TGTGCCAGCAGCCCCCAACTAGACAGCTATGCT. This codes for CASSPQLDSYA. The complete CDR3 reads CASSPQLDSYAEQFF.

This clone was seen only a few times. Mouse germline and gene names are used. The read comes to an end 4 residues before the CDR3 does, leaving the germline J gene to fill in the end. The same CDR3 can be traced to other DNA sequences in this sample. This chain uses TRBV31 with TRBJ2-3; maybe TRBD1 (5 bases). The CDR3 contains 15 residues. V was trimmed by 0 bases and J by 0 bases, leaving 10 bases between them. CDR1 GKSSPN and CDR2 SITVG come from the germline V gene. CDR3 residues: CAWSLRGASAETLYF. The sequenced CDR3 bases are TGTGCCTGGAGTCTAAGGGGAGCTAGTGCAGAA.

A word on this clone: These gene names are mouse names. The CDR3 end falls 4 residues outside the read, so it is completed with the germline J gene. The chain employs TRBV5 and TRBJ2-2, with TRBD1 identical over 7 bases. The V and J ends lost 2 bases and 0 bases, in that order; junction bases with no gene match: 3. This CDR3 contains 16 residues. CDR1 is LGHNA and CDR2 is YNLKQL in the germline V gene (reference sequence). CDR3 DNA (partial): TGTGCCAGCAGCCAAACGGGACAGTCAAACACCGGG. It encodes CASSQTGQSNTG. In full, the CDR3 is CASSQTGQSNTGQLYF.

This clone appeared many times. Gene names refer to mouse genes. The sequence runs out 4 residues before the end of the CDR3; the remainder is reconstructed from the germline J gene. Distinct nucleotide sequences in the sample also encode this CDR3. The chain joins TRBV31 to TRBJ2-4; D is uncertain. CDR3 length: 13 amino acids. Germline V lookup: CDR1 GKSSPN, CDR2 SITVG. V shed 0 bases and J shed 0 bases, with 4 bases lying between them. The CDR3 reads CAWSLGSQNTLYF. The CDR3 DNA, read in part, is TGTGCCTGGAGTCTGGGTAGTCAAAAC.

Concerning this clone: Each gene name is a mouse one. Coverage ceases 4 residues before the CDR3 finishes, and the germline J gene fills in the end. The rearrangement uses TRBV13-1 and TRBJ2-1, with D possibly TRBD1 on 5 matching bases. This CDR3 is 12 amino acids long. Germline CDR1 NSHNY, CDR2 SYGAGN. The germline V and J ends were trimmed by 6 bases and 6 bases, with 10 bases remaining between them. The part of the CDR3 DNA that was read is TGTGCCAGCACGCAGGGCGGTGCT. Encoded protein: CASTQGGA. The full CDR3 reads CASTQGGAEQFF.

This clone has more than one count but fewer than ten. Mouse germline and gene names are used. The CDR3 end is not reached by the read, which stops 4 residues before it; the germline J gene fills it in. The rearrangement uses TRBV1 and TRBJ1-2; 7 nucleotides agree with TRBD1. The CDR3 has 16 residues. Germline CDR1 is NSQYPW and CDR2 is LRSPGD (reference sequence). Losses at the gene ends were 0 bases for V and 0 bases for J; bases not matched to a gene: 4. CDR3 DNA, as far as it was read: TGCACCTGCAGTGCAGATAGGACAGGTCCAAACTCC. Its protein product is CTCSADRTGPNS. The entire CDR3 protein reads CTCSADRTGPNSDYTF.

As concerns this clone: These gene names are mouse names. Coverage ceases 4 residues before the CDR3 finishes, and the germline J gene fills in the end. V usage is TRBV1 and J usage is TRBJ1-2, with D perhaps TRBD1 (6 bases). With 3 bases removed from V and 0 bases from J, the gap between germline ends came to 11 bases. The CDR3 covers 15 residues. Germline V gene lookup returns CDR1 NSQYPW and CDR2 LRSPGD (reference sequence). CDR3 amino acids: CTCSAGTNPNSDYTF. The part of the CDR3 DNA that was read is TGCACCTGCAGTGCGGGGACAAACCCAAACTCC.

For this clone: Gene names are the mouse ones. The read ends 4 residues early relative to the CDR3; the germline J gene fills the gap. The V call is TRBV19, the J call TRBJ2-4; the D gene is possibly TRBD2 (5 bases). This CDR3 has 12 residues. Germline CDR1 reads FNHDT; CDR2 reads SITEND (reference sequence). The sequenced CDR3 bases are TGTGCCAGCAGTATGATGGGGAAC. Translated, it gives CASSMMGN. The CDR3 in its entirety is CASSMMGNTLYF.

As to this clone: Germline and genes: mouse. From the germline J gene comes the end of the CDR3, since the read stops 4 residues before it. The V and J genes are TRBV1 and TRBJ2-3; 7 positions match TRBD1. The ends lost 0 bases at V and 3 bases at J; junction bases unmatched: 9. This CDR3 is built from 17 residues. The germline V gene encodes CDR1 NSQYPW and CDR2 LRSPGD (reference sequence). The CDR3 here is CTCSADQGTVVAETLYF. The sequenced part of the CDR3 DNA is TGCACCTGCAGTGCAGATCAGGGGACAGTGGTGGCAGAA. The complete variable domain, with remaining parts taken from reference TRBV1 and TRBJ2-3, reads VTLLEQNPRWRLVPRGQAVNLRCILKNSQYPWMSWYQQDLQKQLQWLFTLRSPGDKEVKSLPGADYLATRVTDTELRLQVANMSQGRTLYCTCSADQGTVVAETLYFGSGTRLTVL.

As regards this clone: Mouse names are used for the genes. Coverage ceases 3 residues before the CDR3 finishes, and the germline J gene fills in the end. This chain uses TRBV13-1 with TRBJ1-6, with D perhaps TRBD1 (6 bases). TRBJ1-6 falls under the ORF class, with uncertain function. The CDR3 covers 16 residues. Trimming stripped 1 base from V and 0 bases from J, with 8 bases between. Germline V gives CDR1 NSHNY, CDR2 SYGAGN. CDR3 sequence reads: CASSDRGASYNSPLYF. The sequenced CDR3 bases are TGTGCCAGCAGTGATAGGGGGGCTTCCTATAATTCGCCC.

Regarding this clone: Mouse germline and gene names are used. Sequencing ends 4 residues short of the CDR3 end; the germline J gene provides the rest. The chain employs TRBV17 and TRBJ2-5; tentative D call: TRBD1 (6 bases). Germline-derived CDR1 and CDR2 are MNHDT and YYDKIL. The germline V and J ends were trimmed by 6 bases and 1 base, with 11 bases remaining between them. This CDR3 contains 14 residues. The CDR3 loop is CASSQGTYQDTQYF. Partial CDR3 DNA: TGTGCTAGCAGCCAAGGGACATACCAAGAC.

Points on this clone: Gene names are the mouse ones. The read is 4 residues too short to cover the CDR3 end, so that end is filled in from the germline J gene. This same CDR3 is encoded by further DNA sequences in the sample. The chain is built from TRBV1 and TRBJ2-1; 10 bases are a match to TRBD2. Germline V gene data show CDR1 as NSQYPW and CDR2 as LRSPGD (reference sequence). There are 15 residues in the CDR3. After removal of 3 bases from V and 3 bases from J, the junction contained 2 bases not matched to a gene. CDR3 in amino acids: CTCSALGGLYAEQFF. The part of the CDR3 DNA that was read is TGCACCTGCAGTGCTCTGGGGGGGCTCTATGCT.

A note on this clone: The gene names given are mouse names. The read gets to within 4 residues of the CDR3 end, and the germline J gene fills in the rest. Other nucleotide sequences in the sample specify the same CDR3. J is TRBJ2-7 and V is TRBV1; TRBD2 aligns across 7 bases. Trimming took 3 bases from V and 0 from J; bases not matched to a gene: 5. The CDR3 consists of 15 residues. Germline-derived CDR1 and CDR2 are NSQYPW and LRSPGD (reference sequence). The part of the CDR3 DNA that was read is TGCACCTGCAGTGCCGGCCTGGGGGTCTCCTAT. Translating gives CTCSAGLGVSY. The whole CDR3 sequence is CTCSAGLGVSYEQYF.

Comments on this clone: The genes are named according to mouse. With the read ending 4 residues before the CDR3 end, the germline J gene is used to fill in that end. V is TRBV1 and J is TRBJ2-7, with 8 bases that match TRBD2. Germline CDR1 and CDR2: NSQYPW and LRSPGD (reference sequence). The CDR3 sequence is 15 residues long. The CDR3 spells CTCSAGGGGYYEQYF. The DNA read from the CDR3 is TGCACCTGCAGTGCAGGTGGGGGGGGATATTAT.